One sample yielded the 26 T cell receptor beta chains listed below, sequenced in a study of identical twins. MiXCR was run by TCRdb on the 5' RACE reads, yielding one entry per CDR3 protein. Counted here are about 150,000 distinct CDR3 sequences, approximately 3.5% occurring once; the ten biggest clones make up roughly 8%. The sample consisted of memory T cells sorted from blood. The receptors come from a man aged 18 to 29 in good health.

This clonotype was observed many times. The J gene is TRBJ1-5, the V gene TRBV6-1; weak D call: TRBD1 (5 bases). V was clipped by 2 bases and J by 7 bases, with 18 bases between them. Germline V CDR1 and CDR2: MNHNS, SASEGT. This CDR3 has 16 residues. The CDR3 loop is CASSENVLRAGQPQHF. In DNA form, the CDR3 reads TGTGCCAGCAGTGAAAACGTCCTCAGGGCAGGCCAGCCCCAGCATTTT.

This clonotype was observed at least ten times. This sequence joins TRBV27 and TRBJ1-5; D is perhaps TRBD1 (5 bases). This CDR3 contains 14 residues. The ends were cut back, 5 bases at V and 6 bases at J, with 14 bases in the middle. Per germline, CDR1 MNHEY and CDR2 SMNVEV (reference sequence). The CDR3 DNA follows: TGTGCCAGCAGTCCTCAGGGAGTCGGTCAGCCCCAGCATTTT. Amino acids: CASSPQGVGQPQHF.

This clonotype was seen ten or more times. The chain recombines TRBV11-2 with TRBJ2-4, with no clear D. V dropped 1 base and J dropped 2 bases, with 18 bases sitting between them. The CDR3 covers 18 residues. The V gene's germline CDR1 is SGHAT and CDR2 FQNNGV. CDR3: CASSLVVAVSGTKNIQYF. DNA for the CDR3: TGTGCCAGCAGCTTAGTGGTGGCTGTGTCTGGTACCAAAAACATTCAGTACTTC.

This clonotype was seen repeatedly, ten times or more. The CDR3 sequence: CASSSLQGLGGYTF. In DNA, the CDR3 is TGTGCCAGCAGCTCGCTACAGGGGCTGGGTGGCTACACCTTC. The gene calls are TRBV11-2 and TRBJ1-2; 7 bases line up with TRBD1. The CDR3 totals 14 residues. CDR1 and CDR2 (germline): SGHAT, FQNNGV. V was pared by 4 bases and J by 7 bases, with 9 bases of the junction left unmatched.

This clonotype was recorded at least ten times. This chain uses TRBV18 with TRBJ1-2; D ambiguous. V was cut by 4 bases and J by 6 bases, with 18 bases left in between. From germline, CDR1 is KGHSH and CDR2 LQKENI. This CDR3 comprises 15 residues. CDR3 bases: TGTGCCAGCTCACTATCTATATCAGACGGACATGGCTACACCTTC. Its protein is CASSLSISDGHGYTF. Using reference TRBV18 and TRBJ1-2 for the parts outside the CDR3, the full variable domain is NAGVMQNPRHLVRRRGQEARLRCSPMKGHSHVYWYRQLPEEGLKFMVYLQKENIIDESGMPKERFSAEFPKEGPSILRIQQVVRGDSAAYFCASSLSISDGHGYTFGSGTRLTVV.

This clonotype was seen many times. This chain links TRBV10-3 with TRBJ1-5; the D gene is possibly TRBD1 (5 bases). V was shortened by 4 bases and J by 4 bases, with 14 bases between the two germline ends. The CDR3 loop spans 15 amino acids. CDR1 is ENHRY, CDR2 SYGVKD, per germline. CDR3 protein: CAISGTGTVNQPQHF. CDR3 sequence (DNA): TGTGCCATCAGTGGCACCGGGACGGTGAATCAGCCCCAGCATTTT.

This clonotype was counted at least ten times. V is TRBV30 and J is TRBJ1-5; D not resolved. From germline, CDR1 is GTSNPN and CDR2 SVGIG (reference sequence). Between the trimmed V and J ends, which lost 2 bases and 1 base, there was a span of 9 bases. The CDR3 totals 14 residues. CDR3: CAWSFARSNQPQHF. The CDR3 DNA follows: TGTGCCTGGAGTTTTGCGAGGAGCAATCAGCCCCAGCATTTT.

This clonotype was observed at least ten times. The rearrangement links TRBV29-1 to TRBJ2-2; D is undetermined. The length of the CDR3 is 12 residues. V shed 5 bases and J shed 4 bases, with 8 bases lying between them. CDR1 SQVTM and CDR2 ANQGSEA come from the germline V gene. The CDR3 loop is CSVQWGTGELFF. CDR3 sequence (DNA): TGCAGCGTTCAGTGGGGCACCGGGGAGCTGTTTTTT.

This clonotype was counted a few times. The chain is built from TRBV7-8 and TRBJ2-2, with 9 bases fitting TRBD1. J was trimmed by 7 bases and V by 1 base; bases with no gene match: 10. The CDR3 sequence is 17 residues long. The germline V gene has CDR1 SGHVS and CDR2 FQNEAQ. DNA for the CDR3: TGTGCCAGCAGCTTAGTCGCGCGGACAGGGGTAGTCGGGGAGCTGTTTTTT. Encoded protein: CASSLVARTGVVGELFF. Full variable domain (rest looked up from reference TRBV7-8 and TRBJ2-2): GAGVSQSPRYKVAKRGQDVALRCDPISGHVSLFWYQQALGQGPEFLTYFQNEAQLDKSGLPSDRFFAERPEGSVSTLKIQRTQQEDSAVYLCASSLVARTGVVGELFFGEGSRLTVL.

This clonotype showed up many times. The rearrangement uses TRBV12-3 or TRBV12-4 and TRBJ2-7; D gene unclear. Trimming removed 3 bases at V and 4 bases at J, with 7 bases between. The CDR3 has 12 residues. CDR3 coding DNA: TGTGCCAGCAGTTTCGGTACATACGAGCAGTACGTC. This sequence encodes CASSFGTYEQYV.

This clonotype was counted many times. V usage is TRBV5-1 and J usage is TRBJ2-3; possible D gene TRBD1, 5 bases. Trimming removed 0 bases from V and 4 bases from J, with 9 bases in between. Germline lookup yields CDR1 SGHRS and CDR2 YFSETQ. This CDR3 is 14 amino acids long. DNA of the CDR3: TGCGCCAGCAGCTTGGGAAGGGGTGCAGATACGCAGTATTTT. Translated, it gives CASSLGRGADTQYF.

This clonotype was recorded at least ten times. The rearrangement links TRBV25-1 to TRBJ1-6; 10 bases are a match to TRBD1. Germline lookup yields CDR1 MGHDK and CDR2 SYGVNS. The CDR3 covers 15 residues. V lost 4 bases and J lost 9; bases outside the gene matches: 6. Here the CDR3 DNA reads TGTGCCAGCAGTGGACAGGGGGCCTGGGGTTCACCCCTCCACTTT. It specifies CASSGQGAWGSPLHF.

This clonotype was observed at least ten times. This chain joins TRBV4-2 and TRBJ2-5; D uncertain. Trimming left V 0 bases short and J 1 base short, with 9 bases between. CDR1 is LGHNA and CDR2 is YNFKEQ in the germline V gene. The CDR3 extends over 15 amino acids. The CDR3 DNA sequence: TGTGCCAGCAGCCAAGAGATGTGGGTCCAAGAGACCCAGTACTTC. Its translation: CASSQEMWVQETQYF.

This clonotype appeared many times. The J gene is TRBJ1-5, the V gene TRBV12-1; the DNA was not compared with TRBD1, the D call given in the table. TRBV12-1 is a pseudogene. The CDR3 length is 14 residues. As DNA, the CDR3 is TGTGCCAGCAGCCCGCGGGGGAGTGGTCAGCCCCAGCATTTT. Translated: CASSPRGSGQPQHF.

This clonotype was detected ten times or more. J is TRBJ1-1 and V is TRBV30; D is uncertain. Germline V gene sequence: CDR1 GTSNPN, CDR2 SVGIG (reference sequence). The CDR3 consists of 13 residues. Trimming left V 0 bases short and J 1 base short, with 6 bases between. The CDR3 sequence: CAWSVPGNTEAFF. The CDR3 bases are TGTGCCTGGAGTGTACCAGGGAACACTGAAGCTTTCTTT. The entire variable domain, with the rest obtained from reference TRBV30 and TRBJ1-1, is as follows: SQTIHQWPATLVQPVGSPLSLECTVEGTSNPNLYWYRQAAGRGLQLLFYSVGIGQISSEVPQNLSASRPQDRQFILSSKKLLLSDSGFYLCAWSVPGNTEAFFGQGTRLTVV.

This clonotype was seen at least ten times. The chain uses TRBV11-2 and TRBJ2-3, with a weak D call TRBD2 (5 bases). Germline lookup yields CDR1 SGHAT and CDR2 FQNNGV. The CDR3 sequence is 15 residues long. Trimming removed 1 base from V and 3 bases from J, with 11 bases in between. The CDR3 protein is CASSLAAGRTDTQYF. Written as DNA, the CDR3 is TGTGCCAGCAGCTTAGCCGCGGGCAGGACAGATACGCAGTATTTT.

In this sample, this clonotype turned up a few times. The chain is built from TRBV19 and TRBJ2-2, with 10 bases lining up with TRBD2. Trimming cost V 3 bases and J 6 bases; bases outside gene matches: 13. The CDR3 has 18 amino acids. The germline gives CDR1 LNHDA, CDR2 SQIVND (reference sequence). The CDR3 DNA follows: TGTGCCAGTAGTATGCTGAGCCTAGCGGGAGTTACAGCCGGGGAGCTGTTTTTT. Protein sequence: CASSMLSLAGVTAGELFF.

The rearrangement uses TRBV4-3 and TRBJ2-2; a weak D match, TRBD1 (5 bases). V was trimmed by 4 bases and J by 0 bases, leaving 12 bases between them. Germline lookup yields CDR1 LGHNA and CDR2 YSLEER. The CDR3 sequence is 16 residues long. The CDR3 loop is CASSRDTGSNTGELFF. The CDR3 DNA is TGCGCCAGCAGCCGAGACACAGGTTCGAACACCGGGGAGCTGTTTTTT.

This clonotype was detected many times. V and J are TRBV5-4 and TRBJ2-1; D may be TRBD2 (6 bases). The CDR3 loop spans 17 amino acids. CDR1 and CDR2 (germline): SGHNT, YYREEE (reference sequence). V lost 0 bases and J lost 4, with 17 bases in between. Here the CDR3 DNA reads TGTGCCAGCAGCTTGGGGGGTAAGGGACTGGATTACAATGAGCAGTTCTTC. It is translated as CASSLGGKGLDYNEQFF.

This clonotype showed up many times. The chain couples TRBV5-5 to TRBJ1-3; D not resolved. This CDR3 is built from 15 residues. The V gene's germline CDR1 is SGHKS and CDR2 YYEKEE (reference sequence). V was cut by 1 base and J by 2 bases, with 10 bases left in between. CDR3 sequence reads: CASSLSGIAGNTIYF. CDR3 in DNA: TGTGCCAGCAGCTTGTCCGGGATAGCTGGAAACACCATATATTTT. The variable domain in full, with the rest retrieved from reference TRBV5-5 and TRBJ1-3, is DAGVTQSPTHLIKTRGQQVTLRCSPISGHKSVSWYQQVLGQGPQFIFQYYEKEERGRGNFPDRFSARQFPNYSSELNVNALLLGDSALYLCASSLSGIAGNTIYFGEGSWLTVV.

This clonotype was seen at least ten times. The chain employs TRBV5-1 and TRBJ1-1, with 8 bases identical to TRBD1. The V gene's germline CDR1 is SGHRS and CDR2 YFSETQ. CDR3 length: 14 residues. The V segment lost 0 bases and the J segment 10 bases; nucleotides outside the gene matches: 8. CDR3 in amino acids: CASSLVSGQGVAFF. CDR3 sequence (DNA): TGCGCCAGCAGCTTGGTGTCCGGACAGGGTGTAGCTTTCTTT.

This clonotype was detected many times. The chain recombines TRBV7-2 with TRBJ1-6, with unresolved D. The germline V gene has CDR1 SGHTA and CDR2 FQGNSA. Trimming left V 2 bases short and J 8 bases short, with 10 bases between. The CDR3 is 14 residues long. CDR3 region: CASSLRRTDSPLHF. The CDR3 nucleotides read TGTGCCAGCAGCTTACGTCGCACAGATTCACCCCTCCACTTT.

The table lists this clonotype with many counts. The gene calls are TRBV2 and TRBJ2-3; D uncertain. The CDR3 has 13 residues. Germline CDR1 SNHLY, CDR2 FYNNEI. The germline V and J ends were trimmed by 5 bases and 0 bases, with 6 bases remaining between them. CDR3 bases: TGTGCCAGCAGTAGCGAGAGCACAGATACGCAGTATTTT. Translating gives CASSSESTDTQYF. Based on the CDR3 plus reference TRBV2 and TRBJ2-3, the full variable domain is EPEVTQTPSHQVTQMGQEVILRCVPISNHLYFYWYRQILGQKVEFLVSFYNNEISEKSEIFDDQFSVERPDGSNFTLKIRSTKLEDSAMYFCASSSESTDTQYFGPGTRLTVL.

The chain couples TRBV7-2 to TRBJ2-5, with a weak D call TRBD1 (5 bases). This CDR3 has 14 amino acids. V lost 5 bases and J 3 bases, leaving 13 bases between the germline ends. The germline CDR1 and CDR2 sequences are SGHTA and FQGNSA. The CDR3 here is CASSQGALKETQYF. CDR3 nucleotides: TGTGCCAGCAGCCAAGGGGCCCTTAAAGAGACCCAGTACTTC.

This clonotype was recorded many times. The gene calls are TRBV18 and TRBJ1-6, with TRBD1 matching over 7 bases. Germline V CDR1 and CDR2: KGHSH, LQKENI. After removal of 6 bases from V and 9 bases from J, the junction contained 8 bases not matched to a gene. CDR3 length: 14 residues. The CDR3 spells CASSPAEGASPLHF. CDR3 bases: TGTGCCAGCTCCCCAGCAGAGGGGGCTTCACCCCTCCACTTT.

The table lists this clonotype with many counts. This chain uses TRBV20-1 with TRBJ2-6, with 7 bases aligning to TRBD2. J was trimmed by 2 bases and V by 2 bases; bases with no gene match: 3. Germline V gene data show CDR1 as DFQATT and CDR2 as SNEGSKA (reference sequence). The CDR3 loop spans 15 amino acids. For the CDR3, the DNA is TGCAGTGCTAGACAAGGGACTACTGGGGCCAACGTCCTGACTTTC. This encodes CSARQGTTGANVLTF.